The entry below describes one T cell receptor beta chain. This record comes from a study of cytomegalovirus exposure and HLA in healthy donors. The PCR was carried out with 60 Vbeta primers and 13 Jbeta primers. Sequencing was performed with immunoSEQ multiplex PCR; in TCRdb, only in-frame clones are kept and a portion is missing. The top ten clones hold 3% to 4% of a sample with about 120,000 clones, 75% to 90% of them seen once. The sample taken for sequencing was PBMCs. The clonotype comes from a male donor in good health and CMV-seronegative.

In DNA form, the CDR3 reads TGTGCCAGCCCCTCCCTGACAGGGGGCACTGAAGCTTTCTTT. Translated: CASPSLTGGTEAFF. The V and J genes are TRBV5-4 and TRBJ1-1; TRBD1 aligns across 9 bases. The germline V gene encodes CDR1 SGHNT and CDR2 YYREEE (reference sequence). The CDR3 runs to 14 residues. Trimming removed 7 bases from V and 4 bases from J; junction bases left unmatched: 8.